Listed here are 24 T cell receptor beta chains from one sample, sequenced in a study of shared clonotypes between healthy human individuals. Data came from immunoSEQ multiplex PCR; TCRdb stores just in-frame clones and leaves some out. The repertoire holds about 2.5 million clones, with 85% to 95% as singletons. The specimen sequenced was naive CD4+ T cells from PBMCs. As to subset: CD45RA+ positively selected. Source of these receptors: a man aged 18 to 35 in good health. Some clones in this sample may be carry-over from other donors' samples.

This clone appeared a few times. V and J are TRBV29-1 and TRBJ1-5; no reliable D call. Trimming took off 2 bases at V and 4 bases at J, with 9 bases between the two ends. This CDR3 contains 13 residues. In germline, CDR1 is SQVTM, CDR2 ANQGSEA. The CDR3 protein is CSVEISANQPQHF. CDR3 coding DNA: TGCAGCGTTGAAATCTCAGCAAATCAGCCCCAGCATTTT.

This sequence joins TRBV12-5 and TRBJ2-2; TRBD1 agrees at 9 bases. This CDR3 region has 15 residues. V was clipped by 6 bases and J by 5 bases; unmatched bases: 7. The germline V gene encodes CDR1 LGHNT and CDR2 FRNRAP. CDR3 DNA: TGTGCTAGTGGCTATGGACAGGGGTGGACCGGGGAGCTGTTTTTT. It is translated as CASGYGQGWTGELFF. Variable domain in full (rest from reference TRBV12-5 and TRBJ2-2): DARVTQTPRHKVTEMGQEVTMRCQPILGHNTVFWYRQTMMQGLELLAYFRNRAPLDDSGMPKDRFSAEMPDATLATLKIQPSEPRDSAVYFCASGYGQGWTGELFFGEGSRLTVL.

The chain has TRBV6-6 and TRBJ1-4, with 10 positions matching TRBD1. The CDR3 totals 14 residues. Germline V gives CDR1 MNHNY, CDR2 SVGAGI (reference sequence). V trimming: 4 bases; J trimming: 4 bases; junction bases outside the gene matches: 0. Here the CDR3 reads CASSWDRGNEKLFF. DNA for the CDR3: TGTGCCAGCAGTTGGGACAGGGGTAATGAAAAACTGTTTTTT.

In this sample, this clone turned up once. The gene calls are TRBV6-5 and TRBJ1-1; TRBD1 might be the D (5 bases). The CDR3 is 14 residues long. Deletions cut 0 bases from V and 3 bases from J, with 8 bases between. Per germline, CDR1 MNHEY and CDR2 SVGAGI. DNA for the CDR3: TGTGCCAGCAGTTACTCGACGGGGGACACTGAAGCTTTCTTT. It translates to CASSYSTGDTEAFF.

This rearrangement joins TRBV5-1 to TRBJ1-3, with 10 bases identical to TRBD1. The J segment lost 0 bases and the V segment lost 3 bases, leaving 3 bases of the junction unmatched. CDR1 SGHRS and CDR2 YFSETQ come from the germline V gene. The CDR3 runs 16 residues. CDR3 loop: CASSWDRGSSGNTIYF. CDR3 DNA sequence: TGCGCCAGCAGCTGGGACAGGGGAAGCTCTGGAAACACCATATATTTT.

This clone has only one observation. The chain combines TRBV27 with TRBJ2-5; TRBD2 aligns across 12 bases. The CDR3 sequence is 15 residues long. J was trimmed by 4 bases and V by 7 bases; bases with no gene match: 7. Germline CDR1 is MNHEY and CDR2 is SMNVEV (reference sequence). This chain's CDR3 is CASNPSGRARETQYF. In DNA form, the CDR3 reads TGTGCCAGCAACCCTAGCGGGAGGGCCAGAGAGACCCAGTACTTC.

The chain combines TRBV7-2 with TRBJ2-3; possibly TRBD2 for D (6 bases). Trimming took 4 bases from V and 2 from J, leaving 25 bases between them. Germline assignment: CDR1 SGHTA and CDR2 FQGNSA. The CDR3 totals 19 residues. This CDR3 is CASSSSWGDFLLSTDTQYF. CDR3 DNA sequence: TGTGCCAGCAGCTCATCCTGGGGGGACTTCTTACTATCCACAGATACGCAGTATTTT.

Remarks on this clone: This sample also contains other DNA sequences that code for the same CDR3. V gene TRBV11-3 combines with J gene TRBJ2-3; D gene uncertain. The CDR3 length is 13 residues. The germline CDR1 and CDR2 sequences are SGHNT and YENEEA. V was trimmed by 5 bases and J by 0 bases, leaving 6 bases between them. This chain's CDR3 is CASSPGSTDTQYF. CDR3 nucleotide sequence: TGTGCCAGCAGCCCAGGAAGCACAGATACGCAGTATTTT.

The chain couples TRBV7-2 to TRBJ1-5, with D unclear. Germline CDR1 SGHTA, CDR2 FQGNSA. This CDR3 has 13 amino acids. Trimming cost V 5 bases and J 0 bases, with 5 bases left between them. The CDR3 nucleotides are TGTGCCAGCAGCATCGATAGCAATCAGCCCCAGCATTTT. It encodes CASSIDSNQPQHF.

This clone was found once. The chain uses TRBV5-1 and TRBJ2-5; D not certain. The germline V gene encodes CDR1 SGHRS and CDR2 YFSETQ. V lost 2 bases to trimming and J lost 3 bases, with 14 bases between them. The CDR3 spans 15 residues. The CDR3 reads CASSFLNPVKETQYF. Here the CDR3 DNA reads TGCGCCAGCAGCTTCCTGAACCCTGTGAAAGAGACCCAGTACTTC.

The gene calls are TRBV7-2 and TRBJ1-2; D not certain. This CDR3 spans 13 amino acids. Trimming took off 3 bases at V and 3 bases at J, with 8 bases between the two ends. Germline CDR1 SGHTA, CDR2 FQGNSA. The CDR3 is CASSFFADYGYTF. In DNA form, the CDR3 reads TGTGCCAGCAGCTTTTTTGCGGACTATGGCTACACCTTC. Full variable domain (rest looked up from reference TRBV7-2 and TRBJ1-2): GAGVSQSPSNKVTEKGKDVELRCDPISGHTALYWYRQSLGQGLEFLIYFQGNSAPDKSGLPSDRFSAERTGGSVSTLTIQRTQQEDSAVYLCASSFFADYGYTFGSGTRLTVV.

The table lists this clone with a count of one. V gene TRBV11-2 combines with J gene TRBJ2-7; TRBD2 aligns across 8 bases. Losses at the gene ends were 3 bases for V and 13 bases for J; bases not matched to a gene: 11. There are 13 residues in the CDR3. Germline V lookup: CDR1 SGHAT, CDR2 FQNNGV. The CDR3 sequence: CASSLDASGRGYF. In nucleotides, the CDR3 is TGTGCCAGCAGCTTGGATGCGAGCGGGAGAGGATACTTC.

The chain is built from TRBV7-2 and TRBJ1-1; perhaps TRBD1 as D (6 bases). Germline CDR1 is SGHTA and CDR2 is FQGNSA. The CDR3 extends over 14 amino acids. Trimming took off 4 bases at V and 6 bases at J, with 15 bases between the two ends. CDR3 sequence (DNA): TGTGCCAGCAGCTCCCACGGGGGCATTGCTGAAGCTTTCTTT. Translated, it gives CASSSHGGIAEAFF.

The chain employs TRBV11-2 and TRBJ1-1; D is ambiguous. Germline CDR1 SGHAT, CDR2 FQNNGV. V was cut by 5 bases and J by 4 bases, with 20 bases left in between. The CDR3 is made up of 16 amino acids. The CDR3 DNA is TGTGCCAGCAGCATGCCTTCCGGGTCATCTCCCACTGAAGCTTTCTTT. Translated, it gives CASSMPSGSSPTEAFF.

The chain links TRBV6-5 to TRBJ2-7; 7 bases line up with TRBD1. Germline-derived CDR1 and CDR2 are MNHEY and SVGAGI. V trimming: 1 base; J trimming: 5 bases; junction bases outside the gene matches: 5. This CDR3 has 14 residues. The chain's CDR3 is CASSYWRQGDEQYF. CDR3 bases: TGTGCCAGCAGTTACTGGAGACAGGGAGACGAGCAGTACTTC.

With regard to this clone: The same CDR3 can be traced to other DNA sequences in this sample. V gene TRBV6-5 combines with J gene TRBJ2-1; 10 bases are a match to TRBD2. Germline V gene data show CDR1 as MNHEY and CDR2 as SVGAGI. V dropped 0 bases and J dropped 6; count of bases not matched to a gene: 5. This CDR3 has 16 residues. CDR3 DNA sequence: TGTGCCAGCAGTTACTCGAGCGGGAGGGCGGGCAATGAGCAGTTCTTC. Amino acids: CASSYSSGRAGNEQFF.

V is TRBV5-1 and J is TRBJ1-1; 10 bases line up with TRBD1. Germline trimming cut 7 bases from V and 4 bases from J; bases unmatched to any gene: 10. From germline, CDR1 is SGHRS and CDR2 YFSETQ. This CDR3 comprises 15 residues. CDR3 DNA: TGCGCCAGCCGGGGAGGGACAGGGGTTGCCACTGAAGCTTTCTTT. Residues: CASRGGTGVATEAFF.

The V gene is TRBV5-5, the J gene TRBJ2-5; the D gene could be TRBD1 or TRBD2 (5 bases each). V was shortened by 8 bases and J by 4 bases, with 18 bases between the two germline ends. Germline loops: CDR1 SGHKS, CDR2 YYEKEE (reference sequence). The CDR3 sequence is 14 residues long. CDR3 in amino acids: CASTVRDPRETQYF. CDR3 sequence (DNA): TGTGCCAGTACCGTCAGGGACCCAAGAGAGACCCAGTACTTC.

V and J are TRBV2 and TRBJ2-3; 7 nucleotides agree with TRBD2. Germline CDR1 is SNHLY and CDR2 is FYNNEI. The CDR3 runs to 17 residues. V was clipped by 5 bases and J by 3 bases; unmatched bases: 14. The CDR3 nucleotides are TGTGCCAGCAGTCCCGGCCAGACTAGCTCCCTAACAGATACGCAGTATTTT. Its protein product is CASSPGQTSSLTDTQYF.

This clone has a handful of counts. The chain links TRBV7-9 to TRBJ1-1; D remains unclear. Germline V lookup: CDR1 SEHNR, CDR2 FQNEAQ (reference sequence). V was pared by 0 bases and J by 2 bases, with 4 bases between. This CDR3 region has 13 residues. The CDR3 nucleotides are TGTGCCAGCAGCTTAGCAGATAACACTGAAGCTTTCTTT. Protein sequence: CASSLADNTEAFF.

This chain joins TRBV16 and TRBJ1-3; D unresolved. The CDR3 is 15 residues long. Trimming cost V 2 bases and J 5 bases, with 13 bases left between them. The germline CDR1 and CDR2 sequences are KGHSY and FQNENV. CDR3 loop: CASSQEARRRNTIYF. The CDR3 DNA reads TGTGCCAGCAGCCAAGAGGCACGCCGTAGAAACACCATATATTTT. The entire variable domain, with the rest obtained from reference TRBV16 and TRBJ1-3, is as follows: GEEVAQTPKHLVRGEGQKAKLYCAPIKGHSYVFWYQQVLKNEFKFLISFQNENVFDETGMPKERFSAKCLPNSPCSLEIQATKLEDSAVYFCASSQEARRRNTIYFGEGSWLTVV.

The V gene is TRBV19, the J gene TRBJ1-2, with 7 positions matching TRBD1. The germline gives CDR1 LNHDA, CDR2 SQIVND (reference sequence). The ends lost 4 bases at V and 4 bases at J; junction bases unmatched: 6. The CDR3 has 14 residues. The CDR3 loop is CASSTQGGGYGYTF. The CDR3 bases are TGTGCCAGTAGTACTCAGGGGGGAGGCTATGGCTACACCTTC.

The chain carries TRBV12-5 and TRBJ1-2; D possibly corresponds to TRBD1 (5 bases). V lost 1 base, J lost 2 bases, and 5 bases lay in between. The CDR3 extends over 13 amino acids. Germline-derived CDR1 and CDR2 are LGHNT and FRNRAP. The CDR3 bases are TGTGCTAGTGGTTTGGGACAGAACTATGGCTACACCTTC. This encodes CASGLGQNYGYTF.

This chain connects TRBV21-1 to TRBJ2-5; TRBD2, the table's D call, was not compared with the DNA. TRBV21-1 is a pseudogene. This CDR3 has 17 amino acids. CDR3 sequence (DNA): TGTGCCAGCAGCAAAGCGCATAGGAGCGGGAGGTCTGAGACCCAGTACTTC. Translation: CASSKAHRSGRSETQYF.